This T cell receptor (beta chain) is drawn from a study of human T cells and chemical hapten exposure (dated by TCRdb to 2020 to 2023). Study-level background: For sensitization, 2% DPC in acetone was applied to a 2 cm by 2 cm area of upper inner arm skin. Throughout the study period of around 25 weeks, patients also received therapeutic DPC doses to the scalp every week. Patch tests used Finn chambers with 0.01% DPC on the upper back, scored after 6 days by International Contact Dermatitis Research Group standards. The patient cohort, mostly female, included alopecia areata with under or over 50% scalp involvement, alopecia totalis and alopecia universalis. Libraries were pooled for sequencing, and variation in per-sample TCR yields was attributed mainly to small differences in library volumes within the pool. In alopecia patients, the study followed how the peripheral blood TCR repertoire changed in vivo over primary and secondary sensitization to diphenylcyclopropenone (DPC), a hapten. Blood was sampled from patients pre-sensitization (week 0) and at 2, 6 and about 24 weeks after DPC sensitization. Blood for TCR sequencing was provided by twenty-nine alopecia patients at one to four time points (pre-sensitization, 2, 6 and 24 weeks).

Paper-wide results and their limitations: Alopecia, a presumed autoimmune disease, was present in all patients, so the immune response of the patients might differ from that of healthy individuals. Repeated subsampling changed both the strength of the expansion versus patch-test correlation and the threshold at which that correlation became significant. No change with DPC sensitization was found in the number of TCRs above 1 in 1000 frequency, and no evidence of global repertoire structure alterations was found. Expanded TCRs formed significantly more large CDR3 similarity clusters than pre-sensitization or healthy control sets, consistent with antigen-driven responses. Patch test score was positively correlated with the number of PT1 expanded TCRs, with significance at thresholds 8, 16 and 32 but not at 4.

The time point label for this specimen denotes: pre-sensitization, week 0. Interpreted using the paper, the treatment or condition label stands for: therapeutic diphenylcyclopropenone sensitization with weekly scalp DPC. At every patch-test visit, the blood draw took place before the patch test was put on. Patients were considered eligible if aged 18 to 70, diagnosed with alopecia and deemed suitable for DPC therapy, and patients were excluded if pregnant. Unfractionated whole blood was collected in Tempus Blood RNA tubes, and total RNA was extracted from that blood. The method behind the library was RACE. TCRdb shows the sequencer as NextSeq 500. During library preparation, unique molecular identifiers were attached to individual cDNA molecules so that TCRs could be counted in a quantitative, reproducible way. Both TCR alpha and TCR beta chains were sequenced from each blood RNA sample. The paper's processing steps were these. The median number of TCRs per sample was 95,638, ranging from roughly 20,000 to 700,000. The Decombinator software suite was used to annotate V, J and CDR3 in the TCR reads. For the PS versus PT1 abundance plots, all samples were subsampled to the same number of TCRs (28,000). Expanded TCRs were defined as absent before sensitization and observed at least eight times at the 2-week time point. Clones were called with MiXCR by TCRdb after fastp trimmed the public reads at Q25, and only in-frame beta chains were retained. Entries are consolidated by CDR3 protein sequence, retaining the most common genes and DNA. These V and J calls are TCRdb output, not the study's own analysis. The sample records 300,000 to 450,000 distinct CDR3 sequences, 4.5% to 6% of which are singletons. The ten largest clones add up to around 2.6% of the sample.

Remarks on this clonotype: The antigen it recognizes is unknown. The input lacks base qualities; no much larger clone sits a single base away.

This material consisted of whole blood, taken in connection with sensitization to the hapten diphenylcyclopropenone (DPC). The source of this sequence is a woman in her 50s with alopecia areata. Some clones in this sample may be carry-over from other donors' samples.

CDR3 sequence: CASSQGGRAAHEQFF. The nucleotide sequence is TGCGCCAGCAGCCAAGGCGGGAGGGCCGCGCATGAGCAGTTCTTC. This chain is built from TRBV4-3 and TRBJ2-1; the central 9 bases match TRBD2. The CDR3, cysteine through phenylalanine, is 15 amino acids long. Only CDR3 DNA remains: 45 bases, in frame from the first base. Trimming takes 1 base off V and 8 bases off J; junction bases not matched to a gene: 6. Looking up the germline V gene yields CDR1 LGHNA and CDR2 YSLEER.